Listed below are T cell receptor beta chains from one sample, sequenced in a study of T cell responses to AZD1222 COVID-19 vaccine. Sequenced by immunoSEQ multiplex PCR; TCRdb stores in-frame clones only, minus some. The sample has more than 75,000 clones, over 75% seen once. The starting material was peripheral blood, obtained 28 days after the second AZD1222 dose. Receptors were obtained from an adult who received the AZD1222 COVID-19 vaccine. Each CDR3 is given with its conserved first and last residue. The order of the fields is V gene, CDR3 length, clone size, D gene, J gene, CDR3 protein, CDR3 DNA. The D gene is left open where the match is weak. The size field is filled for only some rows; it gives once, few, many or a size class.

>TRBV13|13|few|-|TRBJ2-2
CASSLGGAGELFF
TGTGCCAGCAGCTTAGGGGGTGCCGGGGAGCTGTTTTTT
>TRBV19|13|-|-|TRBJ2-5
CARRGGGEETQYF
TGTGCCAGAAGGGGAGGAGGTGAAGAGACCCAGTACTTC
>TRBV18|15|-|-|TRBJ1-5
CASSPAGRNNQPQHF
TGTGCCAGCTCACCGGCTGGACGGAACAATCAGCCCCAGCATTTT
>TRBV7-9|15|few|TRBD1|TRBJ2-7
CASSPVDRYIYEQYF
TGTGCCAGCAGCCCAGTGGACAGGTACATTTACGAGCAGTACTTC
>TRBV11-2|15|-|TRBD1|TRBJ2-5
CASSLRGQAGETQYF
TGTGCCAGCAGCTTAAGGGGACAGGCGGGAGAGACCCAGTACTTC
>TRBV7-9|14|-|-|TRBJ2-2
CASSFRVNTGELFF
TGTGCCAGCAGCTTCAGAGTAAACACCGGGGAGCTGTTTTTT
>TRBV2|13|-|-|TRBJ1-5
CASSGQIYQPQHF
TGTGCCAGCAGTGGACAGATCTATCAGCCCCAGCATTTT
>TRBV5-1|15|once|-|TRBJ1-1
CASSLLGGRNTEAFF
TGCGCCAGCAGCTTGTTGGGGGGCAGGAACACTGAAGCTTTCTTT
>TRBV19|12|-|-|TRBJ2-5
CASNTGWETQYF
TGTGCCAGCAATACAGGGTGGGAGACCCAGTACTTC
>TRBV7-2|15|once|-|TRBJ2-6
CASSLEPSGANVLTF
TGTGCCAGCAGCTTAGAGCCCTCTGGGGCCAACGTCCTGACTTTC
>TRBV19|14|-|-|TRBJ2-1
CASRWGSSYNEQFF
TGTGCCAGTAGGTGGGGGAGCTCCTACAATGAGCAGTTCTTC
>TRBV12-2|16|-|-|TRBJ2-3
CASRCVQRGRTDTQYF
TGTGCAAGTCGCTGCGTACAGCGGGGAAGGACAGATACGCAGTATTTT
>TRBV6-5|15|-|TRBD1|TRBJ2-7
CASSYADRGLYEQYF
TGTGCCAGCAGTTACGCCGACAGGGGGCTCTACGAGCAGTACTTC
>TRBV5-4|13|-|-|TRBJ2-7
CASSFGGSYEQYF
TGTGCCAGCAGCTTTGGGGGTTCCTACGAGCAGTACTTC
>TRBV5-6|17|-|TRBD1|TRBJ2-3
CASSLDRGPINTDTQYF
TGTGCCAGCAGCTTGGACAGGGGTCCTATTAACACAGATACGCAGTATTTT
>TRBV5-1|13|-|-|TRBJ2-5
CASSLASQETQYF
TGCGCCAGCAGCTTGGCTTCTCAAGAGACCCAGTACTTC
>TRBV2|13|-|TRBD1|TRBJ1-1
CAARGQANTEAFF
TGTGCCGCCAGAGGACAGGCGAACACTGAAGCTTTCTTT
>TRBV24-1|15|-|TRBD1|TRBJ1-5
CATSETGTGFQPQHF
TGTGCCACCAGTGAGACCGGGACAGGGTTTCAGCCCCAGCATTTT
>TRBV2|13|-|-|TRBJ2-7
CASSGAVSYEQYF
TGTGCCAGCAGTGGGGCCGTAAGCTACGAGCAGTACTTC
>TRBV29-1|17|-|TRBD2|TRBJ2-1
CSVDGASGSSSYNEQFF
TGCAGCGTTGACGGGGCTAGCGGGTCCAGCTCCTACAATGAGCAGTTCTTC
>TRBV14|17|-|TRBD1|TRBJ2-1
CASSQVDRAPLKNEQFF
TGTGCCAGCAGCCAAGTCGACAGGGCACCGCTTAAAAATGAGCAGTTCTTC
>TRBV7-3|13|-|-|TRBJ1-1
CASSDRVNTEAFF
TGTGCCAGCAGCGACCGAGTGAACACTGAAGCTTTCTTT
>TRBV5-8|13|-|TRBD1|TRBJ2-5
CASSFKGAVTQYF
TGTGCCAGCAGCTTTAAGGGGGCGGTGACCCAGTACTTC
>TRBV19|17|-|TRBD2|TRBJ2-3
CASSIEVAGTSTDTQYF
TGTGCCAGTAGTATCGAAGTAGCGGGAACTAGCACAGATACGCAGTATTTT
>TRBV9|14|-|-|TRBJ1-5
CASSVGQGNQPQHF
TGTGCCAGCAGCGTAGGACAGGGCAATCAGCCCCAGCATTTT
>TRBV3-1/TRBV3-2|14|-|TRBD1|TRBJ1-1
CASSQGTGNTEAFF
TGTGCCAGCAGCCAAGGGACAGGGAACACTGAAGCTTTCTTT
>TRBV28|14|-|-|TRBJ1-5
CASSPYRVNQPQHF
TGTGCCAGCAGTCCATACAGGGTAAATCAGCCCCAGCATTTT
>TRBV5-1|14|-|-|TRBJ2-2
CASSLDGYTGELFF
TGCGCCAGCAGCTTGGATGGATACACCGGGGAGCTGTTTTTT
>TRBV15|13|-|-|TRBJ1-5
CATSRDKRGPQHF
TGTGCCACCAGCAGAGATAAGAGGGGGCCCCAGCATTTT
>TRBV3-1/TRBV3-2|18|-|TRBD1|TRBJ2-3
CASSQDPIRDRSTDTQYF
TGTGCCAGCAGCCAAGATCCGATCCGGGACAGGTCCACAGATACGCAGTATTTT
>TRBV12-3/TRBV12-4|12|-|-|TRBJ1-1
CASSFSVTEAFF
TGTGCCAGCAGTTTTAGTGTCACTGAAGCTTTCTTT
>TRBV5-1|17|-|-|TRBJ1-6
CASSFEAGGRKGSPLHF
TGCGCCAGCAGCTTCGAGGCAGGCGGCCGGAAAGGTTCACCCCTCCACTTT
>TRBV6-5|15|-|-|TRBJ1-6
CASNPGDTYNSPLHF
TGTGCCAGCAACCCCGGGGACACCTATAATTCACCCCTCCACTTT
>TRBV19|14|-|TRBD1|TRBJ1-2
CASNPDRETYGYTF
TGTGCCAGTAACCCCGACAGGGAGACCTATGGCTACACCTTC
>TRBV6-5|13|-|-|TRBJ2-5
CASSQTAQETQYF
TGTGCCAGCAGTCAGACAGCTCAAGAGACCCAGTACTTC
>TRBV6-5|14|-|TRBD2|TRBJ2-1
CASYPAGGLNEQFF
TGTGCCAGCTACCCCGCGGGGGGGTTAAATGAGCAGTTCTTC
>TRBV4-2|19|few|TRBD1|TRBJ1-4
CASSEDPGTGGGENEKLFF
TGTGCCAGCAGCGAAGATCCCGGGACAGGGGGCGGGGAAAATGAAAAACTGTTTTTT